This TCR beta chain was identified in a study of blood T cells in healthy people across ages. Peripheral blood, about 9.8 milliliters per donor, was collected. With respect to this clonotype: A read error may explain this, as a much larger clone is one base away.

For the second PCR, which ran for about 6 to 11 cycles, a sample-barcoded 5' primer and a J-beta primer mix were used. Each CDR3 protein is one row after TCRdb ran MiXCR on the 5' RACE reads. The repertoire holds about 930,000 distinct CDR3 sequences, 25% to 35% seen once, with approximately 10% in the top ten. The CDR3 loop spans 17 amino acids. CDR1 and CDR2 from the germline V gene are MGHRA and YSYEKL. These same data were also listed under a study on T cells of mothers and their children. From that report: The M1S primer of the second PCR added sample barcodes and 2-4 random nucleotides. Related pairs of mothers and children showed slightly higher, non-significant overlap versus unrelated pairs.

This receptor was taken from a woman aged 40 to 50 in good health. The sequencing sample was made of blood. The chain couples TRBV4-1 to TRBJ1-2; 7 nucleotides agree with TRBD1. The CDR3 sequence: CASSQTTGQARNYGHTF. CDR3 in DNA: TGCGCCAGCAGCCAAACGACCGGACAGGCAAGGAACTATGGCCACACCTTC.